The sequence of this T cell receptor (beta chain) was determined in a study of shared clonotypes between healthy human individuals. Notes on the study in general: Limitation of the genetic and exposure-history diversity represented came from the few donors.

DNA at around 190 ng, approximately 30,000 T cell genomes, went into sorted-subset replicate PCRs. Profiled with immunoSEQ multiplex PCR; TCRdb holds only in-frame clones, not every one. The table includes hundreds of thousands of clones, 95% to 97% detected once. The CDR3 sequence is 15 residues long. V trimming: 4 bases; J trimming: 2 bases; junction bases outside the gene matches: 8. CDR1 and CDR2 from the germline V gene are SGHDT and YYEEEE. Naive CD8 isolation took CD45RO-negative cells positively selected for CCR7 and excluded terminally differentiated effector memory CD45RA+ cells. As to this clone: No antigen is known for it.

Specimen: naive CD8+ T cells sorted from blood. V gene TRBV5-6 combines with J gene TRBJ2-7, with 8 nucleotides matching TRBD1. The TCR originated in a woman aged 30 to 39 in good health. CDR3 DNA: TGTGCCAGCAGCAATCTGGGACAGGATGCCTACGAGCAGTACTTC. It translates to CASSNLGQDAYEQYF.